This section outlines one TCR beta chain sequence together with its context. Antigen specificity is unknown. This sample stems from a study of T cell responses to AZD1222 COVID-19 vaccine. There are 13 residues in the CDR3. V lost 1 base, J lost 7 bases, and 8 bases lay in between. Looked up from germline, CDR1 is LGHDT and CDR2 is YNNKEL (reference sequence). Study-level results: Repertoire sampling happened only post peak T cell response. Unmutated variant regions reportedly attract nearly half of all spike-specific TCRs.

Assay used: immunoSEQ multiplex PCR; TCRdb lists only in-frame clones, some missing. The data show about 130,000 clones, approximately 88% seen once. The chain employs TRBV3-1 (or the pseudogene TRBV3-2) and TRBJ2-1, with a tentative D call TRBD1 (6 bases). Sequencing used peripheral blood, obtained on day 0 of AZD1222 vaccination. The source of this sequence is an adult in good health. For the CDR3, the DNA is TGTGCCAGCAGCCAAGGGCAGGGGAATGAGCAGTTCTTC. It translates to CASSQGQGNEQFF.